Detailed here is one T cell receptor (beta chain). Its target is unknown. V was cut by 6 bases and J by 7 bases, with 19 bases left in between. CDR1 is MDHEN and CDR2 is SYDVKM in the germline V gene. CDR3 length: 15 residues. An assay was performed, and its level was deep. Using immunoSEQ multiplex PCR, the repertoire was profiled, and TCRdb retains in-frame clones only, with some absent. Here the sample spans about 2.1 million clones, roughly 91% being singletons. This specimen belongs to a study of shared clonotypes between healthy human individuals. Findings of the study overall: Sharing across four donors was highest in naive CD4 (roughly 5%) and lowest in memory CD8 (about 0.4%).

CD45RO negativity and positive selection for CCR7 defined naive CD8 cells, a population that excluded terminally differentiated effector memory CD45RA+ cells. The genes are TRBV28 and TRBJ2-1, with D possibly being TRBD2 (6 bases). The receptor was isolated from a man younger than 30 in good health. Some clones in this sample may be carry-over from other donors' samples. What was sequenced was naive CD8+ T cells from PBMCs. The CDR3 nucleotides read TGTGCCAGCAGCCCGATCAATAGGGGACTGAATGAGCAGTTCTTC. This codes for CASSPINRGLNEQFF. The variable domain in full, completed from reference TRBV28 and TRBJ2-1, reads DVKVTQSSRYLVKRTGEKVFLECVQDMDHENMFWYRQDPGLGLRLIYFSYDVKMKEKGDIPEGYSVSREKKERFSLILESASTNQTSMYLCASSPINRGLNEQFFGPGTRLTVL.